This TCR beta chain was documented in a study of blood T cell repertoires in COVID-19. Whole-study context: Acute and convalescent COVID-19 specimens originated in the United States, Italy and Spain.

A Seattle source enrolled patients during active infection and followed them longitudinally. Assay used: immunoSEQ multiplex PCR; TCRdb lists only in-frame clones, some missing. Among a few hundred thousand clones listed, 75% to 95% were seen once. Trimming took 1 base from V and 2 from J; bases not matched to a gene: 6. CDR1 and CDR2 (germline): LNHNV, YYDKDF (reference sequence). This CDR3 spans 18 amino acids. The sequence came from a person aged 18 to 30 with COVID-19, enrolled during active disease. Sequenced sample: peripheral blood. The chain combines TRBV15 with TRBJ2-1; 12 bases agree with TRBD2. The CDR3 sequence is CATSRGRTSGTTYNEQFF. CDR3 DNA: TGTGCCACCAGCAGAGGGCGGACTAGCGGGACTACCTACAATGAGCAGTTCTTC. The variable domain in full, with the rest retrieved from reference TRBV15 and TRBJ2-1, is DAMVIQNPRYQVTQFGKPVTLSCSQTLNHNVMYWYQQKSSQAPKLLFHYYDKDFNNEADTPDNFQSRRPNTSFCFLDIRSPGLGDTAMYLCATSRGRTSGTTYNEQFFGPGTRLTVL.